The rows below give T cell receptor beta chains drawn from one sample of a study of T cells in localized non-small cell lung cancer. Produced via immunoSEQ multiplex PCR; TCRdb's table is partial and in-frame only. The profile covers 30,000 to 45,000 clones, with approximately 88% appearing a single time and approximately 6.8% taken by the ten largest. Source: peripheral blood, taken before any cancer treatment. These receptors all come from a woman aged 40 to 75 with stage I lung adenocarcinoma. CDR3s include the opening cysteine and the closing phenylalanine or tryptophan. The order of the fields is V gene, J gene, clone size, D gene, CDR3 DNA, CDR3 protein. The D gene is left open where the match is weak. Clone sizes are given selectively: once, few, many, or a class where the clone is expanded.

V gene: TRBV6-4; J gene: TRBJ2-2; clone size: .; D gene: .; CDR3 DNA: TGTGCCAGCATACGAGACTCCGCGAACACCGGGGAGCTGTTTTTT; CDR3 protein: CASIRDSANTGELFF
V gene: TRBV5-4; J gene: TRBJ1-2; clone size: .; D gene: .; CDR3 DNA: TGTGCCAGCAGCTTGGGCGGAGGAGCCGGGACGGTGGGCTATGGCTACACCTTC; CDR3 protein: CASSLGGGAGTVGYGYTF
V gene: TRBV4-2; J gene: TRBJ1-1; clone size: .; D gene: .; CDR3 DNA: TGTGCCAGCAGCCAAGGCCCTAACACTGAAGCTTTCTTT; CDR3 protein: CASSQGPNTEAFF
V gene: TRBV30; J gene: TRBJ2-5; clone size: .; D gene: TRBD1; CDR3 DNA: TGTGCCTGGAGTGACGAGACAGGGAGACAGGAGACCCAGTACTTC; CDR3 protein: CAWSDETGRQETQYF
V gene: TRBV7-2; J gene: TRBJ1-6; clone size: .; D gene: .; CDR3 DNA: TGTGCCAGCAGCTTAAGGTCCAGCTCCTATAATTCACCCCTCCACTTT; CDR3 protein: CASSLRSSSYNSPLHF
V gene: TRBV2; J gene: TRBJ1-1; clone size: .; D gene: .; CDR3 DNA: TGTGCCAGCAGTGAGAGGGTTTCAGGGAACACTGAAGCTTTCTTT; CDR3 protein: CASSERVSGNTEAFF
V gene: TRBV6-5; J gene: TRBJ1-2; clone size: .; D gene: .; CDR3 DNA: TGTGCCAGCAGTTCAGGGGTTACCTATGGCTACACCTTC; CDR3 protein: CASSSGVTYGYTF
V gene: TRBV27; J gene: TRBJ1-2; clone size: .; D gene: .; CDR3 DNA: TGTGCCAGCAGTTTATTGGACAGCGCTGGCTACACCTTC; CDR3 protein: CASSLLDSAGYTF
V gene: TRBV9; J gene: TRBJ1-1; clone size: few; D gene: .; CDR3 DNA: TGTGCCAGCAGCGTAGTTCCAGCGGGGACCACTGAAGCTTTCTTT; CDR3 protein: CASSVVPAGTTEAFF
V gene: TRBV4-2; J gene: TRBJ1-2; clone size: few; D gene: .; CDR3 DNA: TGTGCCAGCAGCCAAGGAACCGGGATAAACTATGGCTACACCTTC; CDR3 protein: CASSQGTGINYGYTF
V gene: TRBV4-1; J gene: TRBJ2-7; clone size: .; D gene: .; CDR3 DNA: TGCGCCAGCAGCCAAGTTGCGACCCGCGAGCAGTACTTC; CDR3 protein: CASSQVATREQYF
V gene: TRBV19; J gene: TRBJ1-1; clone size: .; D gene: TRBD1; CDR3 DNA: TGTGCCAGTAGTATACACAGGGGAGGGGGCACTGAAGCTTTCTTT; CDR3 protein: CASSIHRGGGTEAFF
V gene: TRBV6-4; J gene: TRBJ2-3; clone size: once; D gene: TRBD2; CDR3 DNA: TGTGCCAGCAGTGACTCGCCTAGCGGGGGGGATACGCAGTATTTT; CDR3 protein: CASSDSPSGGDTQYF
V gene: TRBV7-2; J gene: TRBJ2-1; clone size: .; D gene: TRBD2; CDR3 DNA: TGTGCCAGCAGCTTAGAACTAGCGGGGGGGCCGAGGCAGTTCTTC; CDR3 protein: CASSLELAGGPRQFF
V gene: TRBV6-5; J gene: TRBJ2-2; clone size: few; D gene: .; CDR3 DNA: TGTGCCAGCAGTTACCTTCAGGGTTCCGGGGAGCTGTTTTTT; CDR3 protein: CASSYLQGSGELFF
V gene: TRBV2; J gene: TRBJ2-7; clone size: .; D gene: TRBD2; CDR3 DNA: TGTGCCAGCAGTGTGGAGCGGGGGGGCGAGCAGTACTTC; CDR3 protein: CASSVERGGEQYF
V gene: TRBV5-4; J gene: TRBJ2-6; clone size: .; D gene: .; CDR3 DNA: TGTGCCAGCAGCTCCCCGGGGAATGGGGCCAACGTCCTGACTTTC; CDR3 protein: CASSSPGNGANVLTF
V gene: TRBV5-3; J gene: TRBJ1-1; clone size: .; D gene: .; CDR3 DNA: TGTGCCAGCAGCCCAAGGAATTATAACACTGAAGCTTTCTTT; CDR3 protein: CASSPRNYNTEAFF
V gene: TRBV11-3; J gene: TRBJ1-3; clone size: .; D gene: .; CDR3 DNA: TGTGCCAGCAGCCTTAGGGGGGCTGGAAACACCATATATTTT; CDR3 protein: CASSLRGAGNTIYF
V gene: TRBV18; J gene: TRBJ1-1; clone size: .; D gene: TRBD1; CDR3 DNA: TGTGCCAGCTCCGATTGGACAGGAGCGAACACTGAAGCTTTCTTT; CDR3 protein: CASSDWTGANTEAFF
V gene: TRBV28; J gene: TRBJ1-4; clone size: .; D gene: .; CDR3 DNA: TGTGCCAGCAGTTTATCTCCCCAGATAACAGAAAAACTGTTTTTT; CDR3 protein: CASSLSPQITEKLFF
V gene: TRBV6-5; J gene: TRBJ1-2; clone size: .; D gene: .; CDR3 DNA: TGTGCCAGCAGGAAGGACTTCTATGGCTACACCTTC; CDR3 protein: CASRKDFYGYTF
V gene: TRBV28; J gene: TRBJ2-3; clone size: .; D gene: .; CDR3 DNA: TGTGCCAGCAGTTTATCGGGGGTGGCTAGCACAGATACGCAGTATTTT; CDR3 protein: CASSLSGVASTDTQYF
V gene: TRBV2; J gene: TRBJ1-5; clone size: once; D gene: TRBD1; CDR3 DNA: TGTGCCAGCAGTTACGACAGGGGTAGAAATCAGCCCCAGCATTTT; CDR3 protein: CASSYDRGRNQPQHF
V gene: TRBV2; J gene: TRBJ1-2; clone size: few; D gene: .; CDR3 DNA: TGTGCCAGCAGTGACAGGGATCTCTATGGCTACACCTTC; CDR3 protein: CASSDRDLYGYTF
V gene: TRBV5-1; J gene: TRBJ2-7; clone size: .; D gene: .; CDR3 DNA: TGCGCCAGCAGCTTGTCGGGCGGACGGAGGGAGCAGTACTTC; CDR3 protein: CASSLSGGRREQYF
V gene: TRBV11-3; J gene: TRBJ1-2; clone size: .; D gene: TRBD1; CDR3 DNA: TGTGCCAGCAGCTTGGGGCGACAGGGCCACTATGGCTACACCTTC; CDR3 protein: CASSLGRQGHYGYTF
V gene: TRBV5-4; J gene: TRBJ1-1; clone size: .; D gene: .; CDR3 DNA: TGTGCCAGCAGCTTGGACAGCACTGAAGCTTTCTTT; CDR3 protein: CASSLDSTEAFF
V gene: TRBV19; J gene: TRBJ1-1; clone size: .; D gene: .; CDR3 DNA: TGTGCCAGTAGTATTGTAGGGAGCCCCACCGGAGCTTTCTTT; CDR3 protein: CASSIVGSPTGAFF
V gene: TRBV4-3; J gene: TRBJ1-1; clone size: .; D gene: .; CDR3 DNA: TGCGCCAGCAGCCAAGAGCCGGGTTCGGCTGAAGCTTTCTTT; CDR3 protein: CASSQEPGSAEAFF
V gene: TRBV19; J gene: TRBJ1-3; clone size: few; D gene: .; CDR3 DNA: TGTGCCAGTAGTATCGATCCTGGTGGAAACACCATATATTTT; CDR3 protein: CASSIDPGGNTIYF
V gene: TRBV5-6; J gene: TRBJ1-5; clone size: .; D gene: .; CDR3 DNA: TGTGCCAGCAGCTTGTACGGGGTAAATCAGCCCCAGCATTTT; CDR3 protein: CASSLYGVNQPQHF
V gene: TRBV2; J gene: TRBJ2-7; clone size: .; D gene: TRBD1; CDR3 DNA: TGTGCCAGCAGCGTAGTCGCCGGGACAGTCAGCGAGCAGTACTTC; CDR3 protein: CASSVVAGTVSEQYF
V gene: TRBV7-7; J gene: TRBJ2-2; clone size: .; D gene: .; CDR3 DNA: TGTGCTAGCAGCTCCCAGCCGGGCCAGGGAGCCGGGGAGCTGTTTTTT; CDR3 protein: CASSSQPGQGAGELFF
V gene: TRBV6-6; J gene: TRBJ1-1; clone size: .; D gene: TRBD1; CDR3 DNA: TGTGCCAGCAGTCGAACAGGGGAGCCTGAAGCTTTCTTT; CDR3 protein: CASSRTGEPEAFF
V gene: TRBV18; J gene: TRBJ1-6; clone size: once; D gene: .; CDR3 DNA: TGTGCCAGCTCAAGGAGCATGATGGGGGGATCCTATAATTCACCCCTCCACTTT; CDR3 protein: CASSRSMMGGSYNSPLHF
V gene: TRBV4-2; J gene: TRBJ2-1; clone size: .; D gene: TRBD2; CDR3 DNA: TGTGCCAGCAGCCAAGCGACTAGCGGGGGGGACAATGAGCAGTTCTTC; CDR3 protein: CASSQATSGGDNEQFF
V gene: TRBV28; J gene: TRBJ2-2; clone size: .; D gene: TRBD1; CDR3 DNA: TGTGCCTCACAGGGGGCGAACACCGGGGAGCTGTTTTTT; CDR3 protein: CASQGANTGELFF
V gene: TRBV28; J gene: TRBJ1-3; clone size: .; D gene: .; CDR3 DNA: TGTGCCAGCAGTACCACCTCTAACAGGGAAGGTACTGGAAACACCATATATTTT; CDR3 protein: CASSTTSNREGTGNTIYF
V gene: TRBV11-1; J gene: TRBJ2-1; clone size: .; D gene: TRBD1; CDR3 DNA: TGTGCCAGCAACCCCAGGGGGATATACAATGAGCAGTTCTTC; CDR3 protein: CASNPRGIYNEQFF
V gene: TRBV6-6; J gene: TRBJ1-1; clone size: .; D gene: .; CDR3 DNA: TGTGCCAGCAGTCCCCCTCGGCGGGGCCTGAACACTGAAGCTTTCTTT; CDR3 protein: CASSPPRRGLNTEAFF
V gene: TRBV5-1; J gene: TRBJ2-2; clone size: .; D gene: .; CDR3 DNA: TGCGCCAGCAGCTCCGGAGGCCGGGTCTCAGCGAACACCGGGGAGCTGTTTTTT; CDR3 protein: CASSSGGRVSANTGELFF
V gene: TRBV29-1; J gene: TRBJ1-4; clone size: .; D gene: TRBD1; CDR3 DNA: TGCAGCGGACGACAGGGCGGTGAAAAACTGTTTTTT; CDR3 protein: CSGRQGGEKLFF